This T cell receptor (beta chain) appears in the sequencing data of a study of cytomegalovirus exposure and HLA in healthy donors. Study as a whole: Inside one of the first data releases sat tens of millions of unique TCRs taken from HLA-typed donors. Study outcomes and limitations: Certain indistinguishable V segments, among them TRBV6-2 and TRBV6-3, were excluded. Rates of TCR association differed by HLA locus in a later analysis, with DRB1 highest and HLA-C lowest.

A multiplex PCR was run with 60 Vbeta primers and 13 Jbeta primers. Assay: immunoSEQ multiplex PCR; the TCRdb copy retains only in-frame clones and omits some. The sample yields 130,000 to 150,000 clones, around 75% seen once. On this clone: Its antigen is as yet unknown.

This CDR3 has 15 residues. Trimming cost V 0 bases and J 2 bases, with 12 bases left between them. Per the germline V gene, CDR1 is SGHDT and CDR2 is YYEEEE. Source material: PBMCs. The chain couples TRBV5-6 to TRBJ2-7; D is perhaps TRBD1 (6 bases). The TCR sequence derives from a woman in her thirties or forties in good health and CMV-seronegative. CDR3 bases: TGTGCCAGCAGCTTGGCCGCAGGGACAACCTACGAGCAGTACTTC. Translated: CASSLAAGTTYEQYF.